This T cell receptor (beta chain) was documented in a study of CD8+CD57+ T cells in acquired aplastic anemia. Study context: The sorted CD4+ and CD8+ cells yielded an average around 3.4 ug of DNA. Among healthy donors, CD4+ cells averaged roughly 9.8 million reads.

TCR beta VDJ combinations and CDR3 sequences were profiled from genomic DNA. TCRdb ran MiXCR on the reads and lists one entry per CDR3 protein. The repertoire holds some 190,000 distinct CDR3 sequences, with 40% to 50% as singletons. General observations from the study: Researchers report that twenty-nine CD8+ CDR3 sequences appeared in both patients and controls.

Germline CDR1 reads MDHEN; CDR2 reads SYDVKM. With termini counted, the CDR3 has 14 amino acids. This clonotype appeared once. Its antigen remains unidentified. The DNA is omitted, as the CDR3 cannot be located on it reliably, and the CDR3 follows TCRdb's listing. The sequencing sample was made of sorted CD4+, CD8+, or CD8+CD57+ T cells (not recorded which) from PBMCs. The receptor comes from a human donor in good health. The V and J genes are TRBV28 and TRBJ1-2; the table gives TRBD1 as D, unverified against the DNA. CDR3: CASSWGRGSNGYAF.